These 20 T cell receptor beta chains originate from one sample sequenced in a study of neurological immune-mediated disorders. Via MiXCR, TCRdb re-called the 5' RACE reads, giving one row per CDR3 protein. The profile shows some 78,000 distinct CDR3 sequences, about 5.2% of them singletons. The sequenced material came from PBMCs. These receptors were collected from a woman in her thirties with multiple sclerosis.

This clonotype was observed at least ten times. The rearrangement joins TRBV6-5 to TRBJ2-1; 13 bases fit TRBD2. Trimming took 6 bases from V and 7 from J; bases not matched to a gene: 6. Germline lookup yields CDR1 MNHEY and CDR2 SVGAGI. The CDR3 spans 15 residues. This CDR3 is CASRQTGLAGNEQFF. CDR3 nucleotides: TGTGCCAGCAGACAAACGGGACTAGCGGGAAATGAGCAGTTCTTC.

The chain carries TRBV21-1 and TRBJ2-7; TRBD1, the table's D call, lacks a check against the DNA. TRBV21-1 counts as a pseudogene. The CDR3 covers 18 residues. CDR3 coding DNA: TGTGCCAGCAGCAACCCCATTAACTCCCGGGACAGGGTGACCGAGCAGTACGTC. It yields the protein CASSNPINSRDRVTEQYV.

This clonotype was detected many times. The chain combines TRBV10-3 with TRBJ1-1; 11 bases are shared with TRBD1. After removal of 6 bases from V and 1 base from J, the junction contained 4 bases not matched to a gene. Germline-derived CDR1 and CDR2 are ENHRY and SYGVKD. The CDR3 sequence is 15 residues long. The DNA of the CDR3 is TGTGCCATCAGGCCCGGGACAGGGGGGAACACTGAAGCTTTCTTT. It is translated as CAIRPGTGGNTEAFF.

This clonotype has ten or more counts. The CDR3 loop is CASSITTGGHLQETQYF. The CDR3 coding sequence is TGTGCCAGCAGTATCACGACAGGGGGCCATCTTCAAGAGACCCAGTACTTC. J is TRBJ2-5 and V is TRBV6-2 or TRBV6-3, with 10 bases fitting TRBD1. The ends lost 5 bases at V and 2 bases at J; junction bases unmatched: 11. The CDR3 spans 17 residues. Germline V gene lookup returns CDR1 MNHEY and CDR2 SVGEGT.

This clonotype was seen at least ten times. This sequence joins TRBV20-1 and TRBJ2-4; no clear D. This CDR3 comprises 13 residues. The V and J ends lost 1 base and 0 bases respectively, with 4 bases between them. Germline lookup yields CDR1 DFQATT and CDR2 SNEGSKA (reference sequence). In DNA, the CDR3 is TGCAGTGCTAGAGGACTAGCCAAAAACATTCAGTACTTC. Protein: CSARGLAKNIQYF.

This clonotype was detected many times. The V and J genes are TRBV5-1 and TRBJ2-2; possibly TRBD1 for D (5 bases). V was shortened by 0 bases and J by 1 base, with 13 bases between the two germline ends. The germline V gene encodes CDR1 SGHRS and CDR2 YFSETQ. The CDR3 has 17 amino acids. In nucleotides, the CDR3 is TGCGCCAGCAGCTTGGCCCCAGGGTCCCTGAACACCGGGGAGCTGTTTTTT. It codes for CASSLAPGSLNTGELFF.

This clonotype appeared many times. The chain recombines TRBV10-3 with TRBJ2-6; 11 nucleotides align to TRBD1. Germline loops: CDR1 ENHRY, CDR2 SYGVKD. The CDR3 is 18 residues long. The V gene end was trimmed by 4 bases and the J gene end by 1 base; junction bases not matched to a gene: 6. Here the CDR3 DNA reads TGTGCCATCAGTGCCGGGACAGGGGGGAGGTCTGGGGCCAACGTCCTGACTTTC. It is translated as CAISAGTGGRSGANVLTF.

This clonotype was seen many times. The chain has TRBV5-1 and TRBJ2-2; 7 bases map to TRBD1. This CDR3 contains 15 residues. Germline-derived CDR1 and CDR2 are SGHRS and YFSETQ. J was trimmed by 4 bases and V by 4 bases; bases with no gene match: 7. DNA of the CDR3: TGCGCCAGCAGCCGGGACAGTGGGGGCACCGGGGAGCTGTTTTTT. The encoded protein is CASSRDSGGTGELFF.

This clonotype turned up a few times. The chain couples TRBV20-1 to TRBJ2-1; TRBD1 aligns across 9 bases. J lost 5 bases, V lost 3 bases, and 11 bases had no gene match. This CDR3 region has 16 residues. Looked up from germline, CDR1 is DFQATT and CDR2 is SNEGSKA (reference sequence). CDR3 DNA: TGCAGTGCTAGCCCCTTGGGGGACAGGGCTAACAATGAGCAGTTCTTC. Protein sequence: CSASPLGDRANNEQFF.

This clonotype was counted only a few times. This chain connects TRBV29-1 to TRBJ2-7, with 7 bases matching TRBD2. V lost 5 bases and J lost 3; bases outside the gene matches: 7. The CDR3 extends over 13 amino acids. Germline lookup yields CDR1 SQVTM and CDR2 ANQGSEA. CDR3 protein: CSVTGTTYYEQYF. CDR3 DNA sequence: TGCAGCGTTACCGGGACTACCTACTACGAGCAGTACTTC.

This clonotype was found a few times. This chain connects TRBV2 to TRBJ1-3, with D tentatively TRBD1 (5 bases). With 6 bases removed from V and 2 bases from J, the gap between germline ends came to 17 bases. In germline, CDR1 is SNHLY, CDR2 FYNNEI. The CDR3 extends over 16 amino acids. CDR3 DNA: TGTGCCAGCAGCCTTCTGGGACGGCAGACTGGAAACACCATATATTTT. Its protein is CASSLLGRQTGNTIYF.

In this sample, this clonotype turned up many times. The chain has TRBV5-1 and TRBJ1-1; tentatively, D is TRBD1 (5 bases). V was cut by 4 bases and J by 5 bases, with 18 bases left in between. The CDR3 is 15 residues long. The germline V gene has CDR1 SGHRS and CDR2 YFSETQ. The CDR3 loop is CASSPERGRGTEAFF. In DNA form, the CDR3 reads TGCGCCAGCAGCCCGGAGAGGGGCCGGGGGACTGAAGCTTTCTTT.

This clonotype was recorded at least ten times. This rearrangement joins TRBV4-1 to TRBJ2-6; a weak D match, TRBD1 (5 bases). Germline V CDR1 and CDR2: MGHRA, YSYEKL. The CDR3 covers 19 residues. V was cut by 2 bases and J by 1 base, with 18 bases left in between. Here the CDR3 DNA reads TGCGCCAGCAGCCAACAGAGGCAGGGCCACCAATCTGGGGCCAACGTCCTGACTTTC. Amino acids: CASSQQRQGHQSGANVLTF.

Many counts were recorded for this clonotype. The rearrangement joins TRBV20-1 to TRBJ2-7; TRBD2 agrees at 7 bases. Germline V gives CDR1 DFQATT, CDR2 SNEGSKA (reference sequence). This CDR3 comprises 13 residues. The ends lost 3 bases at V and 3 bases at J; junction bases unmatched: 5. CDR3 loop: CSASPASGYEQYF. Here the CDR3 DNA reads TGCAGTGCTAGTCCGGCTAGCGGCTACGAGCAGTACTTC.

This clonotype was recorded many times. This sequence joins TRBV5-1 and TRBJ1-4; D ambiguous. This CDR3 has 14 residues. V lost 0 bases and J lost 2, with 5 bases in between. CDR1 SGHRS and CDR2 YFSETQ come from the germline V gene. The CDR3 DNA is TGCGCCAGCAGCTTGGATGGGACTAATGAAAAACTGTTTTTT. As protein: CASSLDGTNEKLFF.

Only a few counts were recorded for this clonotype. The chain employs TRBV5-1 and TRBJ1-3; D perhaps matches TRBD1 (5 bases). This CDR3 is built from 15 residues. V gave up 4 bases and J gave up 0 bases, with 11 bases separating them. Germline CDR1 is SGHRS and CDR2 is YFSETQ. The CDR3 reads CASSPTASSGNTIYF. Written as DNA, the CDR3 is TGCGCCAGCAGCCCGACAGCGAGCTCTGGAAACACCATATATTTT.

V usage is TRBV5-1 and J usage is TRBJ2-2; D gene uncertain. This CDR3 is built from 13 residues. Trimming stripped 1 base from V and 7 bases from J, with 8 bases between. Germline values: CDR1 SGHRS, CDR2 YFSETQ. The DNA of the CDR3 is TGCGCCAGCAGCTTGCGGTCCGACGGGGAGCTGTTTTTT. This gives the protein CASSLRSDGELFF.

Many counts were recorded for this clonotype. V and J are TRBV6-5 and TRBJ1-1; the D gene is possibly TRBD1 (5 bases). CDR1 is MNHEY and CDR2 is SVGAGI in the germline V gene. Trimming stripped 6 bases from V and 1 base from J, with 18 bases between. The CDR3 spans 16 residues. The CDR3 protein is CASSPGYRDPNTEAFF. The CDR3 DNA sequence: TGTGCCAGCAGCCCAGGGTATCGAGACCCGAACACTGAAGCTTTCTTT.

This clonotype was recorded at least ten times. The chain recombines TRBV7-2 with TRBJ2-5, with D possibly matching TRBD1 (6 bases). The V gene lost 5 bases and the J gene lost 2 bases, with 12 bases spanning the gap. Germline CDR1 SGHTA, CDR2 FQGNSA. The CDR3 has 14 residues. CDR3 region: CASSPPGTQETQYF. CDR3 DNA sequence: TGTGCCAGCAGCCCTCCGGGGACACAAGAGACCCAGTACTTC. Supplemented by reference TRBV7-2 and TRBJ2-5, the full variable domain reads GAGVSQSPSNKVTEKGKDVELRCDPISGHTALYWYRQSLGQGLEFLIYFQGNSAPDKSGLPSDRFSAERTGGSVSTLTIQRTQQEDSAVYLCASSPPGTQETQYFGPGTRLLVL.

This clonotype was counted ten times or more. V is TRBV3-1 and J is TRBJ2-1, with 9 bases that match TRBD2. Germline loops: CDR1 LGHDT, CDR2 YNNKEL (reference sequence). This CDR3 region has 16 residues. Losses at the gene ends were 1 base for V and 8 bases for J; bases not matched to a gene: 9. CDR3 sequence reads: CASSQASAGGPYEQFF. In nucleotides, the CDR3 is TGTGCCAGCAGCCAAGCCTCGGCGGGAGGGCCGTATGAGCAGTTCTTC.